In its sample, the clone carrying this T cell receptor (beta chain) was seen a few times. Its cognate antigen is unknown. V lost 2 bases and J 5 bases, leaving 13 bases between the germline ends. This CDR3 spans 14 amino acids. From germline, CDR1 is SGHRS and CDR2 YFSETQ. Based on CD45RO/CCR7/CD25/CD127/CD95/CD27, CD4+ regulatory, stem cell-like memory, naive and central memory cells were sorted. Expressed TCRB transcripts were sequenced, since all the RNA that had been isolated was reverse transcribed. Repertoires were generated with immunoSEQ multiplex PCR, while TCRdb's copy carries only in-frame clones and drops some. Of 250,000 or so clones listed, about 26% were seen once; the top ten hold 3.5% to 4.5%. The record originates from a study of beta chain features in type 1 diabetes. Overall study findings and caveats: Any HLA type influence on TCRB rearrangement was left unresolved here.

This receptor was obtained from a man aged 30 to 39 in good health. Sequencing input: central memory CD4+ T cells from blood. The chain couples TRBV5-1 to TRBJ1-2; a weak D match, TRBD1 (5 bases). The CDR3 nucleotides read TGCGCCAGCAGCTTTTCCGGGACCTCATATGGCTACACCTTC. It translates to CASSFSGTSYGYTF.